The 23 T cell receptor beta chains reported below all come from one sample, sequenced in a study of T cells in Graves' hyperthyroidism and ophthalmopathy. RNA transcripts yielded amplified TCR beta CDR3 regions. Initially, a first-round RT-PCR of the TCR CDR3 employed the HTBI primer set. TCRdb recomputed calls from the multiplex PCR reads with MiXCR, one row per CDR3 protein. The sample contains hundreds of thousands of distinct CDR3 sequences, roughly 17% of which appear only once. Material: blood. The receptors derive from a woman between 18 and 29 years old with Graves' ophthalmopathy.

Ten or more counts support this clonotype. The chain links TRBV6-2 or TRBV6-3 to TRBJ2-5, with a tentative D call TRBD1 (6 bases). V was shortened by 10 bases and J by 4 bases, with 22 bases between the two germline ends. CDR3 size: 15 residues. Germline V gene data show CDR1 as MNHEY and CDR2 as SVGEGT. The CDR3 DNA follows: TGTGCCACGGCCAACTTCGACAGGATCGGAGAGACCCAGTACTTC. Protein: CATANFDRIGETQYF.

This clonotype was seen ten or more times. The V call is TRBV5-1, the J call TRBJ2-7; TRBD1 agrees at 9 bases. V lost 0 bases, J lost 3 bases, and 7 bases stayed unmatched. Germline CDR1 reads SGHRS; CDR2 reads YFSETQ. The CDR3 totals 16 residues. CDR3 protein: CASSLGYGTGSYEQYF. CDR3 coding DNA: TGCGCCAGCAGCTTGGGATACGGGACAGGGAGCTACGAGCAGTACTTC.

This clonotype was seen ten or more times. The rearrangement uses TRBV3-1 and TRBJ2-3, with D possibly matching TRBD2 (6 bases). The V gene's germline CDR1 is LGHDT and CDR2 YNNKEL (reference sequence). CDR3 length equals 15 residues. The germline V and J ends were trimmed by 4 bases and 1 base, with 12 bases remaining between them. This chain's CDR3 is CASSPPGLRTDTQYF. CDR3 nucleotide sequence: TGTGCCAGCAGCCCACCGGGACTCCGCACAGATACGCAGTATTTT.

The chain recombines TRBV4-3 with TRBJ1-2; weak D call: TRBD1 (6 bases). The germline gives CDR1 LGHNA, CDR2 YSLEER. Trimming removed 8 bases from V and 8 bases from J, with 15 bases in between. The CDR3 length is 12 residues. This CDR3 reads CASRGLEDGYTF. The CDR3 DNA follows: TGCGCCAGCCGGGGGCTGGAAGACGGCTACACCTTC.

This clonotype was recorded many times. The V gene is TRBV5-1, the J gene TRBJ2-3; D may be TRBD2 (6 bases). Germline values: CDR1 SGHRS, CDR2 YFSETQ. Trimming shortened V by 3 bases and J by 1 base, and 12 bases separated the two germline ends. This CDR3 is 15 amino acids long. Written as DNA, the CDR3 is TGCGCCAGCAGCTGGCGGGACTCTCGCACAGATACGCAGTATTTT. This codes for CASSWRDSRTDTQYF.

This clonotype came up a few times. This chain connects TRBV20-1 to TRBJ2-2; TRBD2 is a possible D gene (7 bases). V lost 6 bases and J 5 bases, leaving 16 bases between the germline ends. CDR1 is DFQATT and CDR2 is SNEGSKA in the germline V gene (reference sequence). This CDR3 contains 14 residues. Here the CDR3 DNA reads TGCAGTGCATCTCCGGGGGGCTGGACCGGGGAGCTGTTTTTT. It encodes CSASPGGWTGELFF.

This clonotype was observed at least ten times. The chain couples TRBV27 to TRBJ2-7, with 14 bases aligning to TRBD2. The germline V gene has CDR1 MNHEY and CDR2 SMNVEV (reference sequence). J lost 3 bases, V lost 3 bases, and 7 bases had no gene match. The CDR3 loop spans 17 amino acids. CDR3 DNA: TGTGCCAGCAGTTTCCTTGGACTAGCGGGGGGTTTCTACGAGCAGTACTTC. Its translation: CASSFLGLAGGFYEQYF.

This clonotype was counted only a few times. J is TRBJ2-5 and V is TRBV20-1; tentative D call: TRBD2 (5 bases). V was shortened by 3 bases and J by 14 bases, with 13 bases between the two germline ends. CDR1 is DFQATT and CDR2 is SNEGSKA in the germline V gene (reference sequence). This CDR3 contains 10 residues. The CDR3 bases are TGCAGTGCTAGCAAAGAGAGGGTCTACTTC. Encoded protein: CSASKERVYF.

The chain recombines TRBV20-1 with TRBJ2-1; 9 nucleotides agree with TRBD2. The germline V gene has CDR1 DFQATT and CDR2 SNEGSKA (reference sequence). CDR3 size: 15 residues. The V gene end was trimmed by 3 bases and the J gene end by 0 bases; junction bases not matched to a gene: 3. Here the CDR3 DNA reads TGCAGTGCTAGGGGCGGGGGGGCCTCCTACAATGAGCAGTTCTTC. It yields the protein CSARGGGASYNEQFF.

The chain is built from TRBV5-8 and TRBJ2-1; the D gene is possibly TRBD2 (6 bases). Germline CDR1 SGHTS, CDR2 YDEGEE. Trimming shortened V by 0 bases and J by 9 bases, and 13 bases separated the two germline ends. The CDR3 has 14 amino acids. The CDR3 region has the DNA TGTGCCAGCAGCTTGGTTTACCAGGGAGGTGAGCAGTTCTTC. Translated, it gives CASSLVYQGGEQFF.

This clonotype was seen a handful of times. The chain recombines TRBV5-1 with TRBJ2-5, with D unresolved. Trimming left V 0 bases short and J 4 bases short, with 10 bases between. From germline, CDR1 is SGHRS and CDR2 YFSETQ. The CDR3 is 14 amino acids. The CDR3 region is CASSLVAARETQYF. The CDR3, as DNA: TGCGCCAGCAGCTTGGTGGCAGCTAGAGAGACCCAGTACTTC.

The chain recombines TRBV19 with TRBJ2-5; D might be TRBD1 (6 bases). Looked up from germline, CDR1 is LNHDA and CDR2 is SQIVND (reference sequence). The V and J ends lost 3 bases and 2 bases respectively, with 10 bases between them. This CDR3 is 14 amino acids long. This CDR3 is CASSIFTGQETQYF. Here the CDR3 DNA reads TGTGCCAGTAGTATCTTCACAGGGCAAGAGACCCAGTACTTC.

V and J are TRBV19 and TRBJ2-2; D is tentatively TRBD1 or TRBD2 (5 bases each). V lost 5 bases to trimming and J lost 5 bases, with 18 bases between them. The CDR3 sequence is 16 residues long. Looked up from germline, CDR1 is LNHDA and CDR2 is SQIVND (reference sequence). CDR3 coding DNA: TGTGCCAGTAGTTTCGTCCGGGACGGACGGACCGGGGAGCTGTTTTTT. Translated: CASSFVRDGRTGELFF. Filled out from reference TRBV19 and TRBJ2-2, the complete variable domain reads DGGITQSPKYLFRKEGQNVTLSCEQNLNHDAMYWYRQDPGQGLRLIYYSQIVNDFQKGDIAEGYSVSREKKESFPLTVTSAQKNPTAFYLCASSFVRDGRTGELFFGEGSRLTVL.

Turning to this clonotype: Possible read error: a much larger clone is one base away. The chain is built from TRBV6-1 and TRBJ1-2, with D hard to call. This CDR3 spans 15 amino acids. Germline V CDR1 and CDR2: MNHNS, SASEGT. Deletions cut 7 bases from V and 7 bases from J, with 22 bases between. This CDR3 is CASTMTWEGMSGYTF. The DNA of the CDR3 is TGTGCCAGCACGATGACATGGGAAGGAATGAGTGGCTACACCTTC.

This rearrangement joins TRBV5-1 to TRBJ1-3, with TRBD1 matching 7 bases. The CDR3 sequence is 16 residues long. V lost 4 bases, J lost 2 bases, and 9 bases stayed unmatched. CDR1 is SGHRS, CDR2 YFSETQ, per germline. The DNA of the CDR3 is TGCGCCAGCAGCCCGACAGGGTGGTCGGCTGGAAACACCATATATTTT. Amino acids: CASSPTGWSAGNTIYF. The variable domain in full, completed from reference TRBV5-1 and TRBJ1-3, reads KAGVTQTPRYLIKTRGQQVTLSCSPISGHRSVSWYQQTPGQGLQFLFEYFSETQRNKGNFPGRFSGRQFSNSRSEMNVSTLELGDSALYLCASSPTGWSAGNTIYFGEGSWLTVV.

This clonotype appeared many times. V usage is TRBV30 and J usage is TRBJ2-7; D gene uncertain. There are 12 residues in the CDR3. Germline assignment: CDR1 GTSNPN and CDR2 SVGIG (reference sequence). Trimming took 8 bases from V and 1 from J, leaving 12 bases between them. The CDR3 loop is CAGWVGSYEQYF. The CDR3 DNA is TGTGCCGGATGGGTTGGTTCCTACGAGCAGTACTTC.

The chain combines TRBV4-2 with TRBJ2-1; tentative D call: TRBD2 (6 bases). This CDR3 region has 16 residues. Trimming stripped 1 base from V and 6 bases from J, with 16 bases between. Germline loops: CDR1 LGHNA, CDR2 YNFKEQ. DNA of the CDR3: TGTGCCAGCAGCCAAGCGGGACCATCTAGCGCCAATGAGCAGTTCTTC. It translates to CASSQAGPSSANEQFF.

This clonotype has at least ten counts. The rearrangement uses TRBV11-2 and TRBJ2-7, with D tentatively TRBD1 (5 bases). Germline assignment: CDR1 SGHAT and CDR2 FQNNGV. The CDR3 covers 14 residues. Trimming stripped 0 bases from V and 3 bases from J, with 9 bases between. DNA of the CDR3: TGTGCCAGCAGCTTAGATCGCACAGGCTACGAGCAGTACTTC. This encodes CASSLDRTGYEQYF.

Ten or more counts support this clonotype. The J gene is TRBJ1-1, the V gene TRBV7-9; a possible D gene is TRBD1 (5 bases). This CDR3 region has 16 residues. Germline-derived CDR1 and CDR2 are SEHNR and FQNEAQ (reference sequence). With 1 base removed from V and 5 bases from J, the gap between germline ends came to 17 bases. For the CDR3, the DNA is TGTGCCAGCAGCTTAGTTGGGCAGGGAGGTTATACTGAAGCTTTCTTT. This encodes CASSLVGQGGYTEAFF.

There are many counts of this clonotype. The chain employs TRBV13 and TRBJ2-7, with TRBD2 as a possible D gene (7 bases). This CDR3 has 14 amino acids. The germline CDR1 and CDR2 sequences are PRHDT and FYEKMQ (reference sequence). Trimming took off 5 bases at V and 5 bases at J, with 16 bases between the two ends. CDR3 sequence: CASSLGAGADEQYF. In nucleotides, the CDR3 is TGTGCCAGCAGCCTCGGGGCGGGGGCCGACGAGCAGTACTTC.

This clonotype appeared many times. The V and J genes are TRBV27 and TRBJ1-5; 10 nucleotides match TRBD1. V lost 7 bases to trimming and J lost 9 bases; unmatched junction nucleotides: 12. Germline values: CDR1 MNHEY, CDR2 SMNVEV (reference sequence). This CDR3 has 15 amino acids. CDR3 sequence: CASTLRQGASRPQHF. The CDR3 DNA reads TGTGCCAGCACCCTTAGACAGGGGGCTTCGCGGCCCCAGCATTTT.

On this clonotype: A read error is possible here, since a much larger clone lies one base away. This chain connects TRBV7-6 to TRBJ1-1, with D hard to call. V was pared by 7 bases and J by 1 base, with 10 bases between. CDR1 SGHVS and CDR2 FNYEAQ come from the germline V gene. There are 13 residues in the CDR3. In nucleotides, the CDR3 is TGTGCCAGCACGGGGAGACAGAACACTGAAGCTTTCTTT. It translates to CASTGRQNTEAFF.

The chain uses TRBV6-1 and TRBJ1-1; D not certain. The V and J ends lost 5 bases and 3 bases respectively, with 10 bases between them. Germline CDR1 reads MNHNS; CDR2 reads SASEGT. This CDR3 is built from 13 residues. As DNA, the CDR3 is TGTGCCAGCAGTAGCCTGAGGCACACTGAAGCTTTCTTT. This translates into CASSSLRHTEAFF.